This is a list of T cell receptor beta chains from one sample in a study of cytomegalovirus exposure and HLA in healthy donors. TCRdb keeps only in-frame clones here, not all; method: immunoSEQ multiplex PCR. Of 90,000 to 120,000 clones in the sample, 60% to 80% were seen once. The sequencing input was PBMCs. The source of these receptors is a man in his forties or fifties in good health and CMV-seropositive. The CDR3 runs from the conserved cysteine through the conserved F or W. A D gene is named only where the DNA matches it firmly. Size values are once, few and many counts, or a class for expanded clones, and some rows have none.

TRBV5-1	-	TRBJ2-2	TRBD1	TGCGCCAGCAGCCCGGGGACAGGGAGTCTTCTAACCGGGGAGCTGTTTTTT	CASSPGTGSLLTGELFF
TRBV6-1	-	TRBJ2-7	TRBD1	TGTGCCAGCATGACCGGGACAGGAGCCTACGAGCAGTACTTC	CASMTGTGAYEQYF
TRBV5-1	once	TRBJ1-3	-	TGCGCCAGCAGCTTGGGAGGGAACACCATATATTTT	CASSLGGNTIYF
TRBV29-1	-	TRBJ2-7	-	TGCAGCGTTGGCCGAGGGCCCCCCTTCAACGAGCAGTACTTC	CSVGRGPPFNEQYF
TRBV7-6	few	TRBJ1-6	-	TGTGCCAGCAGCTTAGACGTCCACAGGACCTCTGCCTCCCTCCACTTT	CASSLDVHRTSASLHF
TRBV5-1	-	TRBJ1-4	-	TGCGCCAGCAGCCCTTTACCCCTGGGCGATGAAAAACTGTTTTTT	CASSPLPLGDEKLFF
TRBV10-2	once	TRBJ2-6	-	TGCGCCAGCCGCGCCGGCTCTGGGGCCAACGTCCTGACTTTC	CASRAGSGANVLTF
TRBV5-5	-	TRBJ1-1	-	TGTGCCAGCAGCCAAATTCCCCCGAACACTGAAGCTTTCTTT	CASSQIPPNTEAFF
TRBV9	few	TRBJ1-6	TRBD1	TGTGCCAGCAGCGTGAAGGACAGGGCCTATAATTCACCCCTCCACTTT	CASSVKDRAYNSPLHF
TRBV7-9	-	TRBJ2-3	-	TGTGCCAGTCTCACTAGCTACACAGATACGCAGTATTTT	CASLTSYTDTQYF
TRBV19	-	TRBJ2-1	-	TGTGCCAGTACTCCTTCTACCCACAATGAGCAGTTCTTC	CASTPSTHNEQFF
TRBV18	-	TRBJ1-1	TRBD1	TGTGCCAGCTCACCGAGACAGGGTGACACTGAAGCTTTCTTT	CASSPRQGDTEAFF
TRBV28	-	TRBJ1-1	-	TGTGCCAGCAGTTTGGCGGGGCGAGTCAGCACTGAAGCTTTCTTT	CASSLAGRVSTEAFF
TRBV4-1	-	TRBJ1-5	-	TGCGCCAGCAGCCAACGATCAGGGGATAGCAATCAGCCCCAGCATTTT	CASSQRSGDSNQPQHF
TRBV7-9	-	TRBJ1-2	-	TGTGCCAGCAGTCCGGGTAACTATGGCTACACCTTC	CASSPGNYGYTF
TRBV5-1	-	TRBJ2-1	TRBD2	TGCGCCAGCAGCTTGCGCGGGACTAGCGGGACGGACGAGCAGTTCTTC	CASSLRGTSGTDEQFF
TRBV7-2	-	TRBJ2-2	-	TGTGCCAGCAGCTTAGCGCAGGGAATCACCGGGGAGCTGTTTTTT	CASSLAQGITGELFF
TRBV5-1	-	TRBJ2-1	TRBD2	TGCGCCAGCAGCTTGGCCGCTAGCGGGGGCTCGTATGATGAGCAGTTCTTC	CASSLAASGGSYDEQFF
TRBV14	-	TRBJ2-7	TRBD2	TGTGCCAGCAGCCAAGATCGGTTTAGAGGGCTAGCGGCCTCCTACGAGCAGTACTTC	CASSQDRFRGLAASYEQYF
TRBV6-6	few	TRBJ2-3	-	TGTGCCAGCATCCCGGGCGGAGGACCTAGCACAGATACGCAGTATTTT	CASIPGGGPSTDTQYF
TRBV9	-	TRBJ2-7	TRBD1	TGTGCCAGCAGCGTAGGACCTGGGGGACAGTCCTTCTCCTACGAGCAGTACTTC	CASSVGPGGQSFSYEQYF
TRBV2	-	TRBJ1-5	TRBD1	TGTGCCAGCAGGGTAGGGACAGGGGGAATGGGGGCCCAGCATTTT	CASRVGTGGMGAQHF
TRBV2	-	TRBJ2-7	TRBD1	TGTGCCAGCAATAGGGACAGCAACTCCTACGAGCAGTACTTC	CASNRDSNSYEQYF
TRBV28	-	TRBJ2-4	TRBD1	TGTGCCAGCAGCCCCCCAGGGGGCAGCAAAAACATTCAGTACTTC	CASSPPGGSKNIQYF
TRBV19	-	TRBJ1-2	-	TGTGCCAGTAGTGCCCTCCTCGGTTACGACTATGGCTACACCTTC	CASSALLGYDYGYTF
TRBV6-1	-	TRBJ2-3	-	TGTGCCAGCAGTGAATACACCACAGATACGCAGTATTTT	CASSEYTTDTQYF
TRBV6-6	-	TRBJ1-1	-	TGTGCCAGCAAAAACGGGGGGTCGAACACTGAAGCTTTCTTT	CASKNGGSNTEAFF
TRBV5-1	-	TRBJ1-1	TRBD1	TGCGCCAGCAGCAGGGGGGATGGACAGGTCGTTAACACTGAAGCTTTCTTT	CASSRGDGQVVNTEAFF
TRBV11-1	-	TRBJ2-7	-	TGTGCCAGCAGCTTAGGTTTTGGGCTGGGCGAGCAGTACTTC	CASSLGFGLGEQYF
TRBV11-2	-	TRBJ2-7	-	TGTGCCAGCAGCTCTGCCTACGAGCAGTACTTC	CASSSAYEQYF
TRBV6-1	-	TRBJ1-6	TRBD1	TGTGCCAGCAGAGAGACAGGGAGTGGCTCACCCCTCCACTTT	CASRETGSGSPLHF
TRBV4-1	-	TRBJ1-2	-	TGCGCCAGCAGCCTGGCGGGGGAACAGGGAGCTGGCTATGGCTACACCTTC	CASSLAGEQGAGYGYTF
TRBV5-1	-	TRBJ2-3	TRBD2	TGCGCCAGCAGCTTATCTGGGCTAGCGGGGACCACAGATACGCAGTATTTT	CASSLSGLAGTTDTQYF
TRBV28	-	TRBJ2-7	TRBD1	TGTGCCAGCAGCCCGGCCTCCGGACAGGGTATGTACGAGCAGTACTTC	CASSPASGQGMYEQYF
TRBV12-5	-	TRBJ1-3	-	TGTGCTAGTGGTGGAGACCCTGGAAACACCATATATTTT	CASGGDPGNTIYF
TRBV6-5	-	TRBJ1-1	TRBD1	TGTGCCAGCACGAGGGGGCGAGGGACTGAAGCTTTCTTT	CASTRGRGTEAFF
TRBV27	few	TRBJ1-2	TRBD1	TGTGCCAGCAGCCTGAGGAAGGGGGCGGGTGGCTACACCTTC	CASSLRKGAGGYTF
TRBV6-5	-	TRBJ1-2	-	TGTGCCAGCAGTTCCCTCCATGGCTACACCTTC	CASSSLHGYTF
TRBV5-1	-	TRBJ1-2	TRBD1	TGCGCCAGCCAAATAGAGGGGGCAGGCTATGGCTACACCTTC	CASQIEGAGYGYTF
TRBV27	-	TRBJ1-2	-	TGTGCCAGCAGTTTCGACGGGAGCTATGGCTACACCTTC	CASSFDGSYGYTF
TRBV6-6	-	TRBJ1-1	TRBD1	TGTGCCAGCAGTTACGAGGGGGCGGGTACTGAAGCTTTCTTT	CASSYEGAGTEAFF
TRBV29-1	few	TRBJ2-5	-	TGCAGCGGACTTAAGGAGACCCAGTACTTC	CSGLKETQYF
TRBV2	-	TRBJ2-1	-	TGTGCCAGCAGTGACGAGGGTATCCATGAGCAGTTCTTC	CASSDEGIHEQFF
TRBV2	-	TRBJ2-7	-	TGTGCCAGCAAGACTACGGGGAGCTCCTACGAGCAGTACTTC	CASKTTGSSYEQYF
TRBV18	-	TRBJ1-5	-	TGTGCCAGCTCACCAGGGGGAGGCCAGCCCCAGCATTTT	CASSPGGGQPQHF
TRBV18	-	TRBJ2-7	TRBD2	TGTGCCAGCTCACAGGGACTAGCGGGAGTCGAGCAGTACTTC	CASSQGLAGVEQYF
TRBV19	-	TRBJ1-1	TRBD1	TGTGCCAGTAGTATGGACAGGGGGAGGTACACTGAAGCTTTCTTT	CASSMDRGRYTEAFF
TRBV6-1	few	TRBJ2-3	-	TGTGCCAGCAACAGGGTTTACACAGATACGCAGTATTTT	CASNRVYTDTQYF
TRBV19	few	TRBJ1-2	-	TGTGCCAGTAGTATAGCTACGTTGACAGCCTATGGCTACACCTTC	CASSIATLTAYGYTF
TRBV5-4	-	TRBJ2-7	TRBD2	TGTGCCAGCAGCTCGAGACTAGCGGGAGATGGCGAGCAGTACTTC	CASSSRLAGDGEQYF
TRBV11-1	-	TRBJ2-7	-	TGTGCCAGCAGCCCCAGACACCTCTACGAGCAGTACTTC	CASSPRHLYEQYF
TRBV7-8	-	TRBJ2-5	TRBD2	TGTGCCAGCAGCTTTAGGCGAGGGGGGGGACTAGCGGGGTCCATCCGACCAGAGACCCAGTACTTC	CASSFRRGGGLAGSIRPETQYF
TRBV12-5	-	TRBJ2-1	TRBD2	TGTGCTAGTCTTGCGGGAGAGCTTTACAATGAGCAGTTCTTC	CASLAGELYNEQFF
TRBV7-3	-	TRBJ1-6	TRBD1	TGTGCCAGCAGTCAGGGGGCTGGGTCACCCCTCCACTTT	CASSQGAGSPLHF
TRBV2	-	TRBJ2-7	-	TGTGCCAGCAGTGCAGAGGTTAGCTCCTACGAGCAGTACTTC	CASSAEVSSYEQYF
TRBV9	few	TRBJ2-2	TRBD1	TGTGCCAGCAGCGGACGACAGGGAGAAGAGACCGGGGAGCTGTTTTTT	CASSGRQGEETGELFF
TRBV19	once	TRBJ1-1	-	TGTGCCAGTAGTATAGCGGGGGGGGCGAACACTGAAGCTTTCTTT	CASSIAGGANTEAFF
TRBV6-5	few	TRBJ1-3	TRBD1	TGTGCCAGCAGTAGACAGGGCCGCTCTGGAAACACCATATATTTT	CASSRQGRSGNTIYF
TRBV27	-	TRBJ1-2	TRBD1	TGTGCCAGCAGTATGGGACAGGCTAGGGATGGCTACACCTTC	CASSMGQARDGYTF